These T cell receptor beta chains were read from a single sample in a study of T-cell reconstitution after alpha-beta-depleted transplantation in children. Using its own MiXCR run on the PCR reads, TCRdb lists one record per CDR3 protein. The table lists tens of thousands of distinct CDR3 sequences, around half of them singletons. Sequencing used peripheral blood, obtained before TCRalphabeta/CD19-depleted stem cell transplant. These receptors were taken from a boy less than two years old with SCID, due to receive a stem cell transplant. Both conserved end residues are part of each CDR3. D genes are given only for firm matches. Clone size is not always given. Where it is, it says once, few, many or a class for expanded clones.

j_call | clone_size | d_call | v_call | cdr3_nt | cdr3_aa
TRBJ1-1 | - | TRBD1 | TRBV6-1 | TGTGCCAGCAGTAAGACAGGGGAAAGGGCTGAAGCTTTCTTT | CASSKTGERAEAFF
TRBJ2-3 | few | - | TRBV20-1 | TGCAGTGCTAGAGATGTCACGGGCGGAGATACGCAGTATTTT | CSARDVTGGDTQYF
TRBJ2-3 | - | - | TRBV12-3/TRBV12-4 | TGTGCCAGCAGTTTTGGGGGATTGACAGATACGCAGTATTTT | CASSFGGLTDTQYF
TRBJ2-3 | - | TRBD2 | TRBV20-1 | TGCAGTGCTAGAATTCTAGCGGGGGGATCAGATACGCAGTATTTT | CSARILAGGSDTQYF
TRBJ2-3 | few | TRBD2 | TRBV27 | TGTGCCAGCAGCCTATGGACTAGCGGGGGCCCACCGGGAGATACGCAGTATTTT | CASSLWTSGGPPGDTQYF
TRBJ2-7 | few | - | TRBV5-1 | TGCGCCAGCAGCCTGGGCCCTAGCTCCTACGAGCAGTACTTC | CASSLGPSSYEQYF
TRBJ2-7 | few | - | TRBV2 | TGTGCCAGCATGGCGGGCGAGCAGTACTTC | CASMAGEQYF
TRBJ2-7 | - | TRBD2 | TRBV12-3/TRBV12-4 | TGTGCCAGCAGTTTTCATCTAGCGGGGCCCGCCTACGAGCAGTACTTC | CASSFHLAGPAYEQYF
TRBJ2-1 | few | TRBD2 | TRBV27 | TGTGCCAGCAGTTCCGGGACTAGCAGTCCCGATGAGCAGTTCTTC | CASSSGTSSPDEQFF
TRBJ2-1 | - | - | TRBV7-6 | TGTGCCAGCAGCCCCGGGTCCATAGAGCAGTTCTTC | CASSPGSIEQFF
TRBJ2-1 | few | TRBD2 | TRBV4-3 | TGCGCCAGCAGCCAAGACCTAGCGGGGGGGCCCGTTGAGCAGTTCTTC | CASSQDLAGGPVEQFF
TRBJ2-2 | few | - | TRBV7-2 | TGTGCCAGCAGCTTATTATGGCAGGGCACCGGGGAGCTGTTTTTT | CASSLLWQGTGELFF
TRBJ1-6 | - | - | TRBV2 | TGTGCCAGCAGTGAGGGAGTAGGTTCCTATAATTCACCCCTCCACTTT | CASSEGVGSYNSPLHF
TRBJ2-7 | - | TRBD2 | TRBV7-3 | TGTGCCAGCAGCGCGGGACTAGCCGACGAGCAGTACTTC | CASSAGLADEQYF
TRBJ2-4 | once | - | TRBV7-2 | TGTGCCAGCAGCTTTGGGCAGGGAATCGCCAAAAACATTCAGTACTTC | CASSFGQGIAKNIQYF
TRBJ2-4 | - | - | TRBV4-3 | TGCGCCAGCAGCCAAGGCGGCGTTCACGCGGACATTCAGTACTTC | CASSQGGVHADIQYF
TRBJ2-7 | once | - | TRBV4-3 | TGCGCCAGCAGCCACGGATCCGGGACATCAACCTACGAGCAGTACTTC | CASSHGSGTSTYEQYF
TRBJ2-7 | few | - | TRBV18 | TGTGCCAGCTCACCACAAGAATTCTCCGGATCCTACGAGCAGTACTTC | CASSPQEFSGSYEQYF
TRBJ2-1 | - | TRBD2 | TRBV6-4 | TGTGCCAGCAGTGACGGGAGGCTAGCGGGCAATGAGCAGTTCTTC | CASSDGRLAGNEQFF
TRBJ2-1 | - | - | TRBV2 | TGTGCCAGCAGTGAATTCAGAGAAGCGTTCTTC | CASSEFREAFF
TRBJ2-3 | - | - | TRBV20-1 | TGCAGTGCTGGGGGTCCGGGGACCGATACGCAGTATTTT | CSAGGPGTDTQYF
TRBJ1-2 | - | - | TRBV7-2 | TGTGCCAGCAGCTTAGCGCTTGGATTAAGTGGCTACACCTTC | CASSLALGLSGYTF
TRBJ1-5 | - | TRBD1 | TRBV4-2 | TGTGCCAACAGCCAAGATCTAGGGGGCGGGGATAGCAATCAGCCCCAGCATTTT | CANSQDLGGGDSNQPQHF
TRBJ1-3 | - | TRBD1 | TRBV7-2 | TGTGCCAGCAGCTCAATCGGGACAGATGGAAACACCATATATTTT | CASSSIGTDGNTIYF
TRBJ2-1 | - | - | TRBV12-3/TRBV12-4 | TGTGCCAGCAGTTTCATTAGGGGCAATGAGCAGTTCTTC | CASSFIRGNEQFF
TRBJ2-2 | - | TRBD1 | TRBV29-1 | TGCAGCGACCCTTGGGACAGCATTCACGGGGAGCTGTTTTTT | CSDPWDSIHGELFF
TRBJ1-6 | few | TRBD1 | TRBV20-1 | TGCAGTGCTAGAGATCAGGACAGGGGTTATAATTCACCCCTCCACTTT | CSARDQDRGYNSPLHF
TRBJ2-1 | - | - | TRBV7-2 | TGTGCCAGCAGCTTAGTCGGGGGGCGGAATGAGCAGTTCTTC | CASSLVGGRNEQFF
TRBJ1-1 | - | - | TRBV6-5 | TGTGCCAGCGTTAGAACAGGGAACACTGAAGCTTTCTTT | CASVRTGNTEAFF
TRBJ2-1 | once | - | TRBV6-5 | TGTGCCAGCAGTAACGGGGGCTTGCAGTTCTTC | CASSNGGLQFF
TRBJ2-7 | - | - | TRBV5-6 | TGTGCCAGCAGCTTGGGGCAGGGGTCTTCCTACGAGCAGTACTTC | CASSLGQGSSYEQYF
TRBJ2-6 | medium-sized | - | TRBV2 | TGTGCCAGCAGTGAGGGGACAGCGGGGGCTGGGGCCAACGTCCTGACTTTC | CASSEGTAGAGANVLTF
TRBJ1-1 | - | TRBD1 | TRBV4-3 | TGCGCCAGCAGCCTCGGGACAGGAAAGAACACTGAAGCTTTCTTT | CASSLGTGKNTEAFF
TRBJ1-2 | - | TRBD1 | TRBV3-1 | TGTGCCAGCAGCCAAGGGGGGACAGGAGGTTCCTATGGCTACACCTTC | CASSQGGTGGSYGYTF
TRBJ1-5 | few | - | TRBV10-3 | TGTGCCATCAGTGGCGGTAGCAATCAGCCCCAGCATTTT | CAISGGSNQPQHF
TRBJ1-6 | - | - | TRBV9 | TGTGCCAGCAGCGTAGGTCGGACAAATTCACCCCTCCACTTT | CASSVGRTNSPLHF
TRBJ2-5 | once | - | TRBV3-1 | TGTGCCAGCAGCCAAGTACAGCGATTCCAAGAGACCCAGTACTTC | CASSQVQRFQETQYF
TRBJ1-1 | few | - | TRBV5-1 | TGCGCCAGCAGCTTGGTGGTGGGAGGGAACACTGAAGCTTTCTTT | CASSLVVGGNTEAFF
TRBJ1-5 | few | TRBD1 | TRBV6-2/TRBV6-3 | TGTGCCAGCAGCCGTACAGGGGTTGGCAATCAGCCCCAGCATTTT | CASSRTGVGNQPQHF
TRBJ2-2 | - | TRBD1 | TRBV29-1 | TGCAGCGTTGAAGATCTCAGGGACAGGGTATCCGGGGAGCTGTTTTTT | CSVEDLRDRVSGELFF
TRBJ2-7 | - | TRBD1 | TRBV10-3 | TGTGCCATCAGTGACGGGACAGGGTCCGACGAGCAGTACTTC | CAISDGTGSDEQYF
TRBJ2-7 | - | - | TRBV3-1 | TGTGCCAGCAGCCCACAACCGGGACGGGCCTACTTC | CASSPQPGRAYF